This T cell receptor beta chain was profiled in a study of T cell clonality in common variable immunodeficiency. Overall study results and limits: Fewer TCRbeta clones were shared among CVID subjects than controls.

Only in-frame clones appear in the TCRdb table, and some are missing; sequencing was by immunoSEQ multiplex PCR. This sample comprises about 47,000 clones, none seen once only. Each donor provided 5 to 8 ml of heparinized whole blood. This CDR3 is built from 20 residues. V shed 1 base, J shed 1 base, and the junction held 8 bases outside the gene matches. CDR1 is LGHNT, CDR2 FRNRAP, per germline. This clone was recorded many times. Its antigen is still unknown. The read terminates 3 residues before the CDR3 end, so the remaining end is supplied by the germline J gene. The chain is built from TRBV12-5 and TRBJ2-1; 15 bases map to TRBD2. The TCR was taken from a person aged 18-69 years in good health. What was sequenced was peripheral blood mononuclear cells. CDR3 loop: CASGLDGLAGGPRSYNEQFF. The sequenced part of the CDR3 DNA is TGTGCTAGTGGTTTGGACGGACTAGCGGGAGGGCCTAGGTCCTACAATGAG.